This T cell receptor beta chain was sequenced for a study of beta chain features in type 1 diabetes. Study results and limitations: In all four CD4+ subsets, TCRB CDR3 length was significantly, moderately reduced in type 1 diabetes. Researchers reported that naive, central memory and Treg TCRB repertoires appeared more similar in patients than in healthy donors.

Each donor gave one heparinised blood draw averaging about 110 mL. Sorting of CD4+ naive, central memory, regulatory and stem cell-like memory cells was performed via CD45RO/CCR7/CD25/CD127/CD95/CD27. The authors reverse transcribed all of the isolated RNA, so sequencing captured expressed TCRB transcripts. Sequencing was performed with immunoSEQ multiplex PCR; in TCRdb, only in-frame clones are kept and a portion is missing. The sample holds fewer than 350,000 clones, around 20% seen once. On this clone itself: Its antigen is undetermined.

Germline-derived CDR1 and CDR2 are ENHRY and SYGVKD. Trimming removed 2 bases at V and 9 bases at J, with 14 bases between. The CDR3 is 14 amino acids. Sequenced sample: naive CD4+ T cells from blood. This TCR was recovered from a woman aged 18 to 35 in good health. This chain uses TRBV10-3 with TRBJ2-1; tentative D call: TRBD2 (7 bases). CDR3 coding DNA: TGTGCCATCAGTGAGCGGGGGGCAATGAGTGAGCAGTTCTTC. Protein: CAISERGAMSEQFF.